Sequencing of this T cell receptor (beta chain) was carried out in a study of blood T cells in healthy people across ages. With a J-beta primer mix and a sample-barcoded 5' primer, a second PCR ran about 7 to 12 cycles. TCRdb passed the 5' RACE reads through MiXCR, listing each CDR3 protein once. This table has about 830,000 distinct CDR3 sequences, around two thirds appearing once. CDR1 and CDR2 from the germline V gene are SNHLY and FYNNEI. This CDR3 has 14 residues. Trimming stripped 7 bases from V and 4 bases from J, with 14 bases between. Sequencing input: blood. The chain has TRBV2 and TRBJ1-5, with D maybe TRBD1 (6 bases). The receptor was isolated from a man aged 25 to 40 in good health. The CDR3 is CASKTGPSNQPQHF. The DNA for the CDR3 is TGTGCCAGCAAAACAGGGCCCTCAAATCAGCCCCAGCATTTT.